Included here is one T cell receptor (beta chain) sequence, with context. The target antigen is unknown. This sample was included in a study of T cells expressing NK-cell markers. Study-wide results and caveats: Dominant NKG2C+ clonotypes were found to form about 1.0-7.5% of CD8+ T cells in 5 or 6 donors.

Germline CDR1 LGHNA, CDR2 YSLEER. This CDR3 contains 13 residues. TCRdb reprocessed the 5' RACE reads, with one entry per CDR3 protein and no DNA. The clone table shows 350,000 to 500,000 distinct CDR3 sequences, with the ten largest holding more than 7%. The TCR sequence derives from a woman aged 18 to 75 in good health. The rearrangement joins TRBV4-3 to TRBJ1-5. The material sequenced was blood T cells: a sorted CD56 or NKG2C T cell subset, CD4+ or CD8+ T cells, or bulk PBMC T cells (not recorded which). The CDR3 region is CASSLSTDQPQHF.